Listed here are 15 T cell receptor beta chains from one sample, sequenced in a study of blood T cell repertoires in COVID-19. This table comes from immunoSEQ multiplex PCR, and its TCRdb copy is limited to in-frame clones, with some not included. The sample consists of around 260,000 clones, about four fifths of them appearing once. Sequenced material: peripheral blood. The source is a woman between 45 and 60 years old who had recovered from COVID-19.

This clone was seen just once. This chain uses TRBV7-9 with TRBJ1-2; TRBD1 matches 7 bases. Germline V gene data show CDR1 as SEHNR and CDR2 as FQNEAQ (reference sequence). The ends lost 5 bases at V and 5 bases at J; junction bases unmatched: 8. The CDR3 sequence is 14 residues long. CDR3 coding DNA: TGTGCCAGCAGCGCCGGGACAGTTCTATATGGCTACACCTTC. Translation: CASSAGTVLYGYTF.

The rearrangement joins TRBV24-1 to TRBJ2-5; 7 nucleotides line up with TRBD1. This CDR3 region has 13 residues. Germline-derived CDR1 and CDR2 are KGHDR and SFDVKD. Trimming cost V 4 bases and J 4 bases; bases outside gene matches: 2. CDR3 DNA sequence: TGTGCCACCAGTGACCACAGGGGAGAGACCCAGTACTTC. It encodes CATSDHRGETQYF.

The V and J genes are TRBV6-5 and TRBJ2-1; 11 bases fit TRBD2. This CDR3 is built from 15 residues. After removal of 7 bases from V and 5 bases from J, the junction contained 7 bases not matched to a gene. CDR1 and CDR2 (germline): MNHEY, SVGAGI. The CDR3 is CASTSGTSGNNEQFF. The CDR3, as DNA: TGTGCCAGCACTTCCGGGACTAGCGGTAACAATGAGCAGTTCTTC.

The genes are TRBV9 and TRBJ2-7; 7 bases map to TRBD1. This CDR3 contains 15 residues. V shed 3 bases, J shed 3 bases, and the junction held 9 bases outside the gene matches. Germline lookup yields CDR1 SGDLS and CDR2 YYNGEE. The CDR3: CASSAGPGQNYEQYF. DNA for the CDR3: TGTGCCAGCAGCGCAGGTCCGGGACAGAACTACGAGCAGTACTTC.

The V gene is TRBV2, the J gene TRBJ2-1, with TRBD2 matching 9 bases. Germline trimming cut 4 bases from V and 4 bases from J; bases unmatched to any gene: 17. Germline V lookup: CDR1 SNHLY, CDR2 FYNNEI. The CDR3 has 19 amino acids. CDR3 sequence (DNA): TGTGCCAGCAGTGGGGCTGGGTTGATAGCGGGGGAGGCTTACAATGAGCAGTTCTTC. It translates to CASSGAGLIAGEAYNEQFF.

The J gene is TRBJ1-4, the V gene TRBV15, with D tentatively TRBD1 (6 bases). V dropped 0 bases and J dropped 6 bases, with 23 bases sitting between them. The CDR3 extends over 19 amino acids. The germline CDR1 and CDR2 sequences are LNHNV and YYDKDF (reference sequence). The DNA of the CDR3 is TGTGCCACCAGCAGAGATAGGGGGGGAACCTCACAACTTTATGAAAAACTGTTTTTT. This sequence encodes CATSRDRGGTSQLYEKLFF.

V gene TRBV19 combines with J gene TRBJ1-1, with unresolved D. Trimming stripped 5 bases from V and 1 base from J, with 11 bases between. The CDR3 extends over 14 amino acids. From germline, CDR1 is LNHDA and CDR2 SQIVND (reference sequence). This CDR3 reads CASSQAGRNTEAFF. Here the CDR3 DNA reads TGTGCCAGTAGTCAGGCCGGTCGGAACACTGAAGCTTTCTTT.

The V call is TRBV9, the J call TRBJ2-3, with 11 nucleotides matching TRBD2. Germline lookup yields CDR1 SGDLS and CDR2 YYNGEE. The V segment lost 3 bases and the J segment 7 bases; nucleotides outside the gene matches: 13. This CDR3 has 17 residues. The CDR3, as DNA: TGTGCCAGCAGCGCGTCTTCTAGCGGGGGGAGAAGAAATACGCAGTATTTT. Translation gives CASSASSSGGRRNTQYF.

The chain links TRBV12-5 to TRBJ1-2; D might be TRBD1 (6 bases). V lost 5 bases, J lost 6 bases, and 10 bases lay in between. There are 12 residues in the CDR3. The germline gives CDR1 LGHNT, CDR2 FRNRAP. CDR3 loop: CASGARGNGYTF. In DNA form, the CDR3 reads TGTGCTAGTGGTGCCAGGGGAAATGGCTACACCTTC.

J is TRBJ2-3 and V is TRBV15; D perhaps matches TRBD2 (5 bases). V lost 6 bases to trimming and J lost 3 bases, with 13 bases between them. This CDR3 is 14 amino acids long. CDR1 is LNHNV and CDR2 is YYDKDF in the germline V gene (reference sequence). CDR3 loop: CATSGVGSTDTQYF. The CDR3 bases are TGTGCCACCAGTGGCGTGGGGAGTACAGATACGCAGTATTTT.

This rearrangement joins TRBV6-8 to TRBJ2-7; 7 bases are shared with TRBD2. In germline, CDR1 is MNHGY, CDR2 SAAAGT. J gave up 0 bases and V 2 bases, and 10 bases lay outside the gene matches. This CDR3 region has 17 residues. CDR3 nucleotide sequence: TGTGCCAGCAGTTACCGTGAAGCGGGACGATACTCCTACGAGCAGTACTTC. Its protein product is CASSYREAGRYSYEQYF.

Concerning this clone: Other nucleotide sequences from this sample produce the same CDR3. V is TRBV27 and J is TRBJ2-7; 12 positions agree with TRBD1. V dropped 0 bases and J dropped 6; count of bases not matched to a gene: 3. CDR3 length: 15 residues. In germline, CDR1 is MNHEY, CDR2 SMNVEV (reference sequence). The CDR3 DNA is TGTGCCAGCAGTTTATCTGGGACAGGGGGCCGCGAGCAGTACTTC. The encoded protein is CASSLSGTGGREQYF.

The CDR3 reads CASKSGTSGYNEQFF. CDR3 in DNA: TGTGCCAGCAAGAGCGGGACTAGCGGATACAATGAGCAGTTCTTC. V gene TRBV6-5 combines with J gene TRBJ2-1, with 11 bases aligning to TRBD2. The length of the CDR3 is 15 residues. Germline loops: CDR1 MNHEY, CDR2 SVGAGI. Unmatched junction bases numbered 6, after V lost 7 bases and J lost 4 bases.

The chain is built from TRBV5-1 and TRBJ2-5; TRBD2 matches at 11 bases. The CDR3 contains 15 residues. Germline loops: CDR1 SGHRS, CDR2 YFSETQ. Germline trimming cut 4 bases from V and 2 bases from J; bases unmatched to any gene: 4. The CDR3 spells CASSRLAGTQETQYF. The CDR3 nucleotides are TGCGCCAGCAGCCGACTAGCGGGGACGCAAGAGACCCAGTACTTC.

The chain combines TRBV28 with TRBJ1-2; 9 bases fit TRBD1. The CDR3 has 15 amino acids. CDR1 MDHEN and CDR2 SYDVKM come from the germline V gene. V gave up 7 bases and J gave up 5 bases; unmatched junction bases: 11. The CDR3 coding sequence is TGTGCCAGCATCGCACGACAGGGGGAACTATATGGCTACACCTTC. Translated, it gives CASIARQGELYGYTF.